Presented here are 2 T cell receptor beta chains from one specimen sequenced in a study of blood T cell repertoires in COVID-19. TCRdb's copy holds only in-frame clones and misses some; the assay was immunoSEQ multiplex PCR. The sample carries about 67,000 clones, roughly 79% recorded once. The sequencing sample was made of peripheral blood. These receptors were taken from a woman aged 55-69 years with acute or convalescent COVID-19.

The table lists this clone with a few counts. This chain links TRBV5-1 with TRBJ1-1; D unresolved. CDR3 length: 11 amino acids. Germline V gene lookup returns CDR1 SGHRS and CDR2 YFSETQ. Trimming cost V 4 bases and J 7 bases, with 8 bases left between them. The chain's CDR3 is CASSGISEAFF. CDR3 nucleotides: TGCGCCAGCAGCGGTATCAGTGAAGCTTTCTTT.

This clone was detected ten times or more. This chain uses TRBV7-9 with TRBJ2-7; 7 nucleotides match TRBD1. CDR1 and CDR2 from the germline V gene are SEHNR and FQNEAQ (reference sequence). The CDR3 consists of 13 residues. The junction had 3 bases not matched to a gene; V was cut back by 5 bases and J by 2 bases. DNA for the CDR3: TGTGCCAGCAGCCCGGGACAGACCTACGAGCAGTACTTC. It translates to CASSPGQTYEQYF.